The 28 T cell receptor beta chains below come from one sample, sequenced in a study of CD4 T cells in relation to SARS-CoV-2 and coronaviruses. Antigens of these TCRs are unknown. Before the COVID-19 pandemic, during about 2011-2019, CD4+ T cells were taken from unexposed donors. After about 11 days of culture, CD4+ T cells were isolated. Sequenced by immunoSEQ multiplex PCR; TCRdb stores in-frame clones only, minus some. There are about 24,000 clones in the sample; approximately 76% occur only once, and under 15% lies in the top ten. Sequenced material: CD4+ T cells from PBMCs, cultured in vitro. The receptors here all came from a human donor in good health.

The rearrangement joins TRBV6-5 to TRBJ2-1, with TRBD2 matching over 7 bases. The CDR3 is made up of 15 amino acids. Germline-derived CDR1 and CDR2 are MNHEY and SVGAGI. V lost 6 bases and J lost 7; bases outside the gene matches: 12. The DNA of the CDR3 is TGTGCCAGCAGGGAGGCAGGGTTCGGGGGGAATGAGCAGTTCTTC. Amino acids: CASREAGFGGNEQFF.

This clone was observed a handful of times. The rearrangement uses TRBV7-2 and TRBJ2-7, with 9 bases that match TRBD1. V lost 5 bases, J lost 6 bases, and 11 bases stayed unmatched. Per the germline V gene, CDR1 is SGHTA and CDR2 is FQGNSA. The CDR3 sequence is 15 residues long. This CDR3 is CASSQQGQGPGEQYF. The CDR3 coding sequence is TGTGCCAGCAGCCAACAAGGACAGGGGCCGGGCGAGCAGTACTTC.

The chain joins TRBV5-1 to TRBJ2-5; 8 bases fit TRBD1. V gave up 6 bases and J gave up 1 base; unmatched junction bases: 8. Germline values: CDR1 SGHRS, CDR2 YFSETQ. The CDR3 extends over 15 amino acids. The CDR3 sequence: CASTDPGTGQETQYF. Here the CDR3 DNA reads TGCGCCAGCACCGACCCCGGGACAGGCCAAGAGACCCAGTACTTC. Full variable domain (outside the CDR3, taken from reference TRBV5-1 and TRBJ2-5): KAGVTQTPRYLIKTRGQQVTLSCSPISGHRSVSWYQQTPGQGLQFLFEYFSETQRNKGNFPGRFSGRQFSNSRSEMNVSTLELGDSALYLCASTDPGTGQETQYFGPGTRLLVL.

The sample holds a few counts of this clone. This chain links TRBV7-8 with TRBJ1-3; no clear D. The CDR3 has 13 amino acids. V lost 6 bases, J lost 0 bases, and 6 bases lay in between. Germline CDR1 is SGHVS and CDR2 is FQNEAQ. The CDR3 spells CASRPSSGNTIYF. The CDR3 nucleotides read TGTGCCAGCAGACCGAGCTCTGGAAACACCATATATTTT. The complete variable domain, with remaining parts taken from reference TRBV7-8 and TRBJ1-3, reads GAGVSQSPRYKVAKRGQDVALRCDPISGHVSLFWYQQALGQGPEFLTYFQNEAQLDKSGLPSDRFFAERPEGSVSTLKIQRTQQEDSAVYLCASRPSSGNTIYFGEGSWLTVV.

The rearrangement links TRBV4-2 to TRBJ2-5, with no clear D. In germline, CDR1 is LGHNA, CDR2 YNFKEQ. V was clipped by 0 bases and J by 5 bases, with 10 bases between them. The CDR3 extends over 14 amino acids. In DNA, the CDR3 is TGTGCCAGCAGCCAAGAAAGTCCAGTCGAGACCCAGTACTTC. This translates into CASSQESPVETQYF.

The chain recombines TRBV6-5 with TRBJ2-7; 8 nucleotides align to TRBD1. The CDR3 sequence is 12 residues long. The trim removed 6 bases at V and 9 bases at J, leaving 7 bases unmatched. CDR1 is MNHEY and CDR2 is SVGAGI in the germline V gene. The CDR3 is CASSKPTGGQYF. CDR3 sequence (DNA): TGTGCCAGCAGCAAGCCCACAGGGGGGCAGTACTTC.

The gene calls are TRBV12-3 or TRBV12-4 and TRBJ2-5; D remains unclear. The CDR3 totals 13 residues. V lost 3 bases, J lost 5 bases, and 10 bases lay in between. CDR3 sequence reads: CASSFSPSETQYF. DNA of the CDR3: TGTGCCAGCAGTTTCAGTCCCTCGGAGACCCAGTACTTC.

CDR3 nucleotides: TGTGCCAGCAGCCCCCCCGGGACAGGGGGGTACAATGAGCAGTTCTTC. This codes for CASSPPGTGGYNEQFF. The chain combines TRBV11-2 with TRBJ2-1; 11 nucleotides line up with TRBD1. CDR1 is SGHAT and CDR2 is FQNNGV in the germline V gene. The V gene end was trimmed by 5 bases and the J gene end by 4 bases; junction bases not matched to a gene: 7. The CDR3 has 16 residues.

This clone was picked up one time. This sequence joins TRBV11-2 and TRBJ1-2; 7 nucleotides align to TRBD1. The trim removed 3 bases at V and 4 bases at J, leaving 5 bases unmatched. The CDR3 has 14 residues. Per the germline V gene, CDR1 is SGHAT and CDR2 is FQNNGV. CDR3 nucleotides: TGTGCCAGCAGCTTTGAGGGGGCCAGCTATGGCTACACCTTC. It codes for CASSFEGASYGYTF. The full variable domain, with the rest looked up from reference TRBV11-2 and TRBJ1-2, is EAGVAQSPRYKIIEKRQSVAFWCNPISGHATLYWYQQILGQGPKLLIQFQNNGVVDDSQLPKDRFSAERLKGVDSTLKIQPAKLEDSAVYLCASSFEGASYGYTFGSGTRLTVV.

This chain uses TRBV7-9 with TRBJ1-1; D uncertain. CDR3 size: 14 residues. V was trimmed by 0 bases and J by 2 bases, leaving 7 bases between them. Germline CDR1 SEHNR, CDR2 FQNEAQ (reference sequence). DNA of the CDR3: TGTGCCAGCAGCTTAGCCTTAGGCAACACTGAAGCTTTCTTT. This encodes CASSLALGNTEAFF.

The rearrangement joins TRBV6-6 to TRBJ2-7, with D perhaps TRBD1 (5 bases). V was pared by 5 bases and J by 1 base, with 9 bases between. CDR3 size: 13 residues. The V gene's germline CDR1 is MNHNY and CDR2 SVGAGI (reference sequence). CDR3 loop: CASSGQGSYEQYF. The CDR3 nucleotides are TGTGCCAGCAGTGGGCAGGGTTCCTACGAGCAGTACTTC.

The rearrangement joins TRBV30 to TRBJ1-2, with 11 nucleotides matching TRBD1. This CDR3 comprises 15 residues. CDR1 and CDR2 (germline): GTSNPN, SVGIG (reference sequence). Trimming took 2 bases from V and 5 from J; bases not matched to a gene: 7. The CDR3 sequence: CAWSTRDRGGYGYTF. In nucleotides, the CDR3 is TGTGCCTGGAGTACCCGGGACAGGGGGGGATATGGCTACACCTTC.

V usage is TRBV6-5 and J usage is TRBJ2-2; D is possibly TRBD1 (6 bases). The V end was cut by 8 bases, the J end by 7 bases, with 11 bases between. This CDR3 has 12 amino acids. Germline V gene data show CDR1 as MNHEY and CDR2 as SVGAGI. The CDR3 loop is CASEGGFGELFF. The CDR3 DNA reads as TGTGCCAGCGAAGGGGGATTCGGGGAGCTGTTTTTT.

The CDR3 is CASSLATEGMNTEAFF. CDR3 DNA: TGCGCCAGCAGCTTGGCCACCGAAGGAATGAACACTGAAGCTTTCTTT. The J gene is TRBJ1-1, the V gene TRBV5-1; D is ambiguous. Germline loops: CDR1 SGHRS, CDR2 YFSETQ. CDR3 length: 16 amino acids. Trimming took off 0 bases at V and 0 bases at J, with 12 bases between the two ends.

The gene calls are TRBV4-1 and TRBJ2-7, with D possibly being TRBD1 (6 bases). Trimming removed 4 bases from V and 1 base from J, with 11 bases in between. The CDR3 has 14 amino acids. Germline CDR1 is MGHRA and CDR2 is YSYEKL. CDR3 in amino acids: CASSPRGISYEQYF. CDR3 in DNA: TGCGCCAGCAGCCCGAGGGGGATTTCCTACGAGCAGTACTTC.

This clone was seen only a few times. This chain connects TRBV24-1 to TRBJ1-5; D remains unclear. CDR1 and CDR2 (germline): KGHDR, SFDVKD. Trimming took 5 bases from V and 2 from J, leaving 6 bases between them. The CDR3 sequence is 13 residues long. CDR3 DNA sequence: TGTGCCACCAGTGGGTGGGGCAATCAGCCCCAGCATTTT. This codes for CATSGWGNQPQHF.

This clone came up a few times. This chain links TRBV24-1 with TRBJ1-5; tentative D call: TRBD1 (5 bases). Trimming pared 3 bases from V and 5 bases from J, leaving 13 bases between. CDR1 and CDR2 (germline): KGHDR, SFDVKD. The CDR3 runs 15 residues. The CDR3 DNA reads TGTGCCACCAGTGATCCGAATTCGGGGGATCAGCCCCAGCATTTT. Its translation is CATSDPNSGDQPQHF.

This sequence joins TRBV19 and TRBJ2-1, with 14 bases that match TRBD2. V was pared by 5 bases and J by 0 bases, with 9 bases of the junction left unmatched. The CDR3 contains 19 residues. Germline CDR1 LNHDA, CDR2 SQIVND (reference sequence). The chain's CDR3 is CASSQTSGRGWVSYNEQFF. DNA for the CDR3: TGTGCCAGTAGTCAGACTAGCGGGAGGGGCTGGGTCTCCTACAATGAGCAGTTCTTC.

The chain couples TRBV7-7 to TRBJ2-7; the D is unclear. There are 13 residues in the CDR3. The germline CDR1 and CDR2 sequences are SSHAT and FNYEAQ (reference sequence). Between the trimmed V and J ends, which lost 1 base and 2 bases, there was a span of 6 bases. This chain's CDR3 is CASSLGVTYEQYF. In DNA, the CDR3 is TGTGCCAGCAGCTTAGGAGTAACCTACGAGCAGTACTTC.

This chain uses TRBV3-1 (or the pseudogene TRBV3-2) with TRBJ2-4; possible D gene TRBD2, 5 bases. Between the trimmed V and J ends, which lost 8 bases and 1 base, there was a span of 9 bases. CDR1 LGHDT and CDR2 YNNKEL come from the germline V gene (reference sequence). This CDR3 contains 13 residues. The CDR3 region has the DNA TGTGCCAGCTCGGAGCGGGCCAAAAACATTCAGTACTTC. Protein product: CASSERAKNIQYF.

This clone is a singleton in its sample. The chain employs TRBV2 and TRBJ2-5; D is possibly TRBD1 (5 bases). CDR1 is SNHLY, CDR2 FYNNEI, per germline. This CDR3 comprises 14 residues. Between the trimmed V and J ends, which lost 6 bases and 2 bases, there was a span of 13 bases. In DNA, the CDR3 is TGTGCCAGCAGCCCCCCGCAGGGTCAAGAGACCCAGTACTTC. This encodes CASSPPQGQETQYF.

CDR3 in amino acids: CASSPGAAGVSGNTIYF. The CDR3 DNA reads as TGTGCCAGCTCACCGGGGGCCGCGGGGGTTTCTGGAAACACCATATATTTT. The rearrangement joins TRBV18 to TRBJ1-3; D might be TRBD1 (6 bases). In germline, CDR1 is KGHSH, CDR2 LQKENI. The CDR3 has 17 amino acids. Trimming took 3 bases from V and 1 from J, leaving 16 bases between them.

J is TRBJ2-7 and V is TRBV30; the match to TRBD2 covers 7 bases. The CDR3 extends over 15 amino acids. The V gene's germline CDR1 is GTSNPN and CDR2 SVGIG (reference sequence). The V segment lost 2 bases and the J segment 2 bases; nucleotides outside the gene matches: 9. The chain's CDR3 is CAWSISGPSTYEQYF. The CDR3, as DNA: TGTGCCTGGAGTATTAGCGGGCCTTCAACCTACGAGCAGTACTTC.

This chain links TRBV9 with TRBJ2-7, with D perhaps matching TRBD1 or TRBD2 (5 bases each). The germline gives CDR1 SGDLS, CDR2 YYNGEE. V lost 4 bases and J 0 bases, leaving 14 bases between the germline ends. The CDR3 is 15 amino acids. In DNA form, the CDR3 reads TGTGCCAGCAGCCCCCGGGGCAGCCTCTCCTACGAGCAGTACTTC. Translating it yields CASSPRGSLSYEQYF.

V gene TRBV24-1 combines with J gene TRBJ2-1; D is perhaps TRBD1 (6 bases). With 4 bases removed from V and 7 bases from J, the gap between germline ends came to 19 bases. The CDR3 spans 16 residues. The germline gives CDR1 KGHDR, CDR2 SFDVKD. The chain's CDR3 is CATSDLETGKRNEQFF. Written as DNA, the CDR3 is TGTGCCACCAGTGACCTCGAAACAGGGAAAAGGAATGAGCAGTTCTTC.

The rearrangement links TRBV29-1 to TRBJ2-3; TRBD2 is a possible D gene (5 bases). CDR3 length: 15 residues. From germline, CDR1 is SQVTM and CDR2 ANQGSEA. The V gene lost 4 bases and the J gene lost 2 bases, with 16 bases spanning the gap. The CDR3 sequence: CSVGRSGGITDTQYF. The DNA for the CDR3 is TGCAGCGTTGGGAGGAGCGGAGGCATCACAGATACGCAGTATTTT.

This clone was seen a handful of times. The CDR3, as DNA: TGTGCCAGCAGCCAAGCGGCGTCGGCTGGTGGCACTGAAGCTTTCTTT. The encoded protein is CASSQAASAGGTEAFF. This rearrangement joins TRBV3-1 (or the pseudogene TRBV3-2) to TRBJ1-1; D remains unclear. Trimming took off 1 base at V and 4 bases at J, with 16 bases between the two ends. In germline, CDR1 is LGHDT, CDR2 YNNKEL (reference sequence). The CDR3 extends over 16 amino acids.

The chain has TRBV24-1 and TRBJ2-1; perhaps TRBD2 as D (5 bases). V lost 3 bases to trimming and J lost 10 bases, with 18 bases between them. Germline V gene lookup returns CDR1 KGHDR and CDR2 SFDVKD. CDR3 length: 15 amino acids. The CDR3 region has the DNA TGTGCCACCAGTGATAATGCCCTGAGAGGGAAAGAGCAGTTCTTC. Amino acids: CATSDNALRGKEQFF.